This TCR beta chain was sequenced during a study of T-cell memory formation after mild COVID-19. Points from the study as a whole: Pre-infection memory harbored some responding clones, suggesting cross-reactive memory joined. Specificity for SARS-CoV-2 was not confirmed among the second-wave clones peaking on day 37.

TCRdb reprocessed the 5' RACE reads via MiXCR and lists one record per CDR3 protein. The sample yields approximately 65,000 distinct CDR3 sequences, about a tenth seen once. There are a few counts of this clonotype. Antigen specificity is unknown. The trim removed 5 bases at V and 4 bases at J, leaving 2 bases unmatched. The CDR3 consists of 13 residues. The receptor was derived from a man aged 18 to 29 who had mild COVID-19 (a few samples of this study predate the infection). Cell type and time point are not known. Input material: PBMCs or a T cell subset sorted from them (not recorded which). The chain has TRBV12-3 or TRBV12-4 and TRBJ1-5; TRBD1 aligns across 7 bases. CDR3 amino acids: CASSPQGNQPQHF. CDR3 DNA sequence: TGTGCCAGCAGTCCACAGGGGAATCAGCCCCAGCATTTT.